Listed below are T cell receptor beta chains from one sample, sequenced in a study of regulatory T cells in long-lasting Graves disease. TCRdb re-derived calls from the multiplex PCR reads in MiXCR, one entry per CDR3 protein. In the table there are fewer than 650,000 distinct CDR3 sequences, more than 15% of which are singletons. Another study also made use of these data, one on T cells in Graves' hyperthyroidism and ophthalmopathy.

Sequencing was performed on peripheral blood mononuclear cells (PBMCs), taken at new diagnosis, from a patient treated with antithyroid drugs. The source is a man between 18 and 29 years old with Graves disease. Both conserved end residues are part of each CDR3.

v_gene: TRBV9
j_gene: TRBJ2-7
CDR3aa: CASSQATGELYKQYF

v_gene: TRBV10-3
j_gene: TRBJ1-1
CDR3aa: CAISDKGQGNTEAFF

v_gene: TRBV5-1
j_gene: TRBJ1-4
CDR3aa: CASSLFSGAGEKLFF

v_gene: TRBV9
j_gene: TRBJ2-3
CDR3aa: CASSEEGYTDTQYF

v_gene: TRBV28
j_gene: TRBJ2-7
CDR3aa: CASSLWGARPYEQYF

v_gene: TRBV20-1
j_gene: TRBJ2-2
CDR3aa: CSALDPSGGSGTGELFF

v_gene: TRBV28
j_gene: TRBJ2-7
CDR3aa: CASSLIRGGWNEQYF

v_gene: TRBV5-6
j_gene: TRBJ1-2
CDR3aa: CASGGLGGYTF

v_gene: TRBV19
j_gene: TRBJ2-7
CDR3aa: CASSITAGLAYEQYF

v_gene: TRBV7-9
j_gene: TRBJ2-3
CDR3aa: CASSPFGDTQYF

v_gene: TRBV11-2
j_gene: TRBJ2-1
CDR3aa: CASSLEATPYNEQFF

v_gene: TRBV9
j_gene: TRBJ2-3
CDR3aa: CASSVLDSGTDTQYF

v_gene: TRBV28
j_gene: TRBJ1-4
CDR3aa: CASSSSRVATNEKLFF

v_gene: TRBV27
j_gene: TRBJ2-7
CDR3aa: CASSLGPGTYYEQYF

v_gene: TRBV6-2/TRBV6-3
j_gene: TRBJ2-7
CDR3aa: CASSRQGSDEQYF

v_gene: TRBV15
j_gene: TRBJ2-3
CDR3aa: CATSRAGSSTDTQYF

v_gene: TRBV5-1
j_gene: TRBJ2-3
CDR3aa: CASSSAGLAGLDTQYF

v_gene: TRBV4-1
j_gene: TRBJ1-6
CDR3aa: CASSQDWSTNSPLHF

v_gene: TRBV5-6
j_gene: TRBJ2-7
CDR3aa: CASNLEVDYEQYF

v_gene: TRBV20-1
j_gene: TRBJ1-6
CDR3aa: CSAREGFSPLHF

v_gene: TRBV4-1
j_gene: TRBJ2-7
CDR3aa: CASSPPGREYEQYF

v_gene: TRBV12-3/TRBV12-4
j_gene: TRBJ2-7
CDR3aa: CASSSYLAGEQYF

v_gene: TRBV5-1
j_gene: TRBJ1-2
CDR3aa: CASSLVEGPVYGYTF

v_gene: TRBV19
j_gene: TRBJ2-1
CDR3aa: CASSINRGNEQFF

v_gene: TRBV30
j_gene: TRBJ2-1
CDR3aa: CAWMAVGIYNEQFF

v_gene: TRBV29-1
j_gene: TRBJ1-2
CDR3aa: CSVEPPGYTF

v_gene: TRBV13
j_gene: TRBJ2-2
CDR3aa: CASSTSVSGELFF

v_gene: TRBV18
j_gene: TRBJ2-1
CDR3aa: CASSPRTPQGYNEQFF

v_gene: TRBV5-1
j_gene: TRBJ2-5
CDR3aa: CASSLAILPGDRKETQYF

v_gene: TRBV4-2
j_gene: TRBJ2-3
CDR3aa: CASSPEDGGTDTQYF

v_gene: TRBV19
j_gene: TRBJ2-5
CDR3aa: CASSPAGSQETQYF

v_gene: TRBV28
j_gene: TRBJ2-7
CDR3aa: CASSQTQTGGYEQYF

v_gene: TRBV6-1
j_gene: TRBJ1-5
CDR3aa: CASRVTGGASGPQHF

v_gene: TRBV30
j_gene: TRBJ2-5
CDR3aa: CAWGQGAAETQYF

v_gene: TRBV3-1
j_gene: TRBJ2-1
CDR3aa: CASRPTGTSGSGEQFF

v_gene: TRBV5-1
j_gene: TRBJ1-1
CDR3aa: CASSLEAVNTEAFF

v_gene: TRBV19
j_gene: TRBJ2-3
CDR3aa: CASSNQPGADTQYF

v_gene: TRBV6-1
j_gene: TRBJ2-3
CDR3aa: CASSNGGTSGTPRTDTQYF

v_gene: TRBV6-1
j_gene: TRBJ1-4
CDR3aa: CASSRRVGGEKLFF

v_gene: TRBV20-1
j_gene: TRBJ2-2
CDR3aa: CSARPAGTTNTGELFF

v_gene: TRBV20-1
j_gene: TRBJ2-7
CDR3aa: CSAWGQGVHEQYF

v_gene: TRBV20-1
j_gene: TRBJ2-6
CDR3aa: CSAFRDDVLTF

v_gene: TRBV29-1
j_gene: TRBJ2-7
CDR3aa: CSVDFGTSFSEQYF

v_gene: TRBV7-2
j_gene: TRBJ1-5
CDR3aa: CASSPTGGSYQPQHF

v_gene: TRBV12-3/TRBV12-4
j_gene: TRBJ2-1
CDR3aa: CASSSGTSGNNEQFF

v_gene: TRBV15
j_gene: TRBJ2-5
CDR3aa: CATSRVNTQETQYF

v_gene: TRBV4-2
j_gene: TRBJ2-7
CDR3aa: CASSPETLSSYEQYF

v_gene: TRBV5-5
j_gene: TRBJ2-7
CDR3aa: CASSLDQGGFYEQYF

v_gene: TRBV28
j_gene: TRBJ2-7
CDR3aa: CASRNRDILEQYF

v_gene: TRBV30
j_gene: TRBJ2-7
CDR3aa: CAWSVSGDEQYF

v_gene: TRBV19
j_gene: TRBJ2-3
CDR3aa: CASSIKRLAGGADTQYF

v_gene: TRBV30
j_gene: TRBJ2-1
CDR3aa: CAATGSSSYNEQFF

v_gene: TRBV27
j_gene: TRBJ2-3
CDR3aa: CASRITGPIDTQYF

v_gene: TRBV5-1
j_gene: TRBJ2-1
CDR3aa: CASSPSAGVAGSSYNEQFF

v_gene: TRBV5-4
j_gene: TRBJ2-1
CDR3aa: CASSGGGTSGSASYNEQFF